This entry lists 5 T cell receptor beta chains sequenced from one sample in a study of cytomegalovirus exposure and HLA in healthy donors. A multiplex PCR was run with 60 Vbeta primers and 13 Jbeta primers. Profiling relied on immunoSEQ multiplex PCR, and the TCRdb table lists in-frame clones only, not all of them. The sample comprises 90,000 to 100,000 clones, around 84% of which are singletons, and 2% rests with the top ten. Sequencing input: PBMCs. The receptors were gathered from a man between 18 and 35 years old in good health and CMV-seronegative.

V gene TRBV4-2 combines with J gene TRBJ1-6; D remains ambiguous. Trimming took off 5 bases at V and 10 bases at J, with 18 bases between the two ends. The CDR3 has 15 amino acids. Looked up from germline, CDR1 is LGHNA and CDR2 is YNFKEQ. Written as DNA, the CDR3 is TGTGCCAGCAGCATTTCTGCGGAGGGAGGGTCACCCCTCCACTTT. Translated, it gives CASSISAEGGSPLHF.

The DNA for the CDR3 is TGTGCCAGCAGCAAGAGACCTTCAGGGGGTAACACTGAAGCTTTCTTT. The encoded protein is CASSKRPSGGNTEAFF. This chain uses TRBV7-9 with TRBJ1-1; the match to TRBD1 covers 7 bases. V dropped 5 bases and J dropped 2; count of bases not matched to a gene: 11. From germline, CDR1 is SEHNR and CDR2 FQNEAQ (reference sequence). CDR3 length equals 16 residues.

The gene calls are TRBV6-5 and TRBJ2-7; 8 bases map to TRBD2. This CDR3 region has 14 residues. In germline, CDR1 is MNHEY, CDR2 SVGAGI. The J segment lost 4 bases and the V segment lost 2 bases, leaving 4 bases of the junction unmatched. The CDR3 region has the DNA TGTGCCAGCAGTTACCGGGGGGGCCGGTACGAGCAGTACTTC. It is translated as CASSYRGGRYEQYF.

This chain joins TRBV6-6 and TRBJ1-1; TRBD1 is a possible D gene (6 bases). The CDR3 is 15 amino acids. Per germline, CDR1 MNHNY and CDR2 SVGAGI (reference sequence). The V end lost 7 bases, the J end lost 0 bases, and 15 bases lay between the germline ends. The CDR3 loop reads CASTLGARMNTEAFF. For the CDR3, the DNA is TGTGCCAGCACTCTGGGGGCGCGTATGAACACTGAAGCTTTCTTT.

The chain joins TRBV4-1 to TRBJ1-5; D possibly corresponds to TRBD1 (6 bases). Germline CDR1 is MGHRA and CDR2 is YSYEKL. Trimming took off 1 base at V and 7 bases at J, with 20 bases between the two ends. CDR3 length: 17 amino acids. Written as DNA, the CDR3 is TGCGCCAGCAGCCAAGGGGCTAGGGGGGGGCCGGGGCAGCCCCAGCATTTT. Its translation: CASSQGARGGPGQPQHF.